This T cell receptor (beta chain) was captured in a study of T cells after yellow fever vaccination. MiXCR was run by TCRdb on the 5' RACE reads, yielding one entry per CDR3 protein. The sample contains around 610,000 distinct CDR3 sequences, around an eighth of which appear only once. The CDR3 is 14 amino acids. The J segment lost 4 bases and the V segment lost 6 bases, leaving 8 bases of the junction unmatched. CDR1 and CDR2 (germline): DFQATT, SNEGSKA (reference sequence). The V call is TRBV20-1, the J call TRBJ2-1; TRBD2 matches 8 bases. The source was PBMCs, collected on the day of the yellow fever booster vaccination. The sequence came from a man aged 25-40 years who received the YFV17D yellow fever vaccine. CDR3 loop: CSAHTSGYYNEQFF. The DNA for the CDR3 is TGCAGTGCCCATACTAGCGGATATTACAATGAGCAGTTCTTC.